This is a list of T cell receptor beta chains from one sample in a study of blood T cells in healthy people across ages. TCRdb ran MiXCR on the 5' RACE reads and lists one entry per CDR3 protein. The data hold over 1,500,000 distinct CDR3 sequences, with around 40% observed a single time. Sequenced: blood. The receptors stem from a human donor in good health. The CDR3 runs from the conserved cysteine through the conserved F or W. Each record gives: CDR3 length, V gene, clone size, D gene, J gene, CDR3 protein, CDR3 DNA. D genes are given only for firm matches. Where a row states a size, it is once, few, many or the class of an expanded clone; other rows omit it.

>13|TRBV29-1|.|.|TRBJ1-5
CSVEGGVNRPQHF
TGCAGCGTTGAAGGCGGAGTGAATCGGCCCCAGCATTTT
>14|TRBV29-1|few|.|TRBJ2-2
CSVPGPTNTGELFF
TGCAGCGTTCCGGGACCTACGAACACCGGGGAGCTGTTTTTT
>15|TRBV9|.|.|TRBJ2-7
CASSVDMGPPYEQYF
TGTGCCAGCAGCGTAGATATGGGTCCGCCCTACGAGCAGTACTTC
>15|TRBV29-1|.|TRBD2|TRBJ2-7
CSADRPWTSASEQYF
TGCAGCGCCGATAGGCCCTGGACTAGCGCTAGCGAGCAGTACTTC
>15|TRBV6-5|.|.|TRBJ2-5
CASSYASASQETQYF
TGTGCCAGCAGTTACGCGTCAGCGTCCCAAGAGACCCAGTACTTC
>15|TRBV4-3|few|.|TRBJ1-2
CASTPEYRESYGYTF
TGCGCCAGCACCCCAGAATACAGGGAGAGCTATGGCTACACCTTC
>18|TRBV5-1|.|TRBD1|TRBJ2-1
CASSLGQGKGLPYNEQFF
TGCGCCAGCAGCTTGGGACAGGGAAAAGGCTTACCCTACAATGAGCAGTTCTTC
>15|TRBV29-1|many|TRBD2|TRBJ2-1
CSSGQTPSGYNEQFF
TGCAGCTCAGGGCAAACACCTAGCGGATACAATGAGCAGTTCTTC
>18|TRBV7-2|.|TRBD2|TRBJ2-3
CASSLLGAVRGYTDTQYF
TGTGCCAGCAGCTTACTCGGGGCGGTGCGGGGGTACACAGATACGCAGTATTTT
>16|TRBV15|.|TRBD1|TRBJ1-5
CATSRTGTGGNQPQHF
TGTGCCACCAGCAGAACTGGGACAGGGGGCAATCAGCCCCAGCATTTT
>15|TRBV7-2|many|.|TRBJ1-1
CASSLPTGSGTEAFF
TGTGCCAGCAGCCTGCCCACAGGGAGTGGAACTGAAGCTTTCTTT
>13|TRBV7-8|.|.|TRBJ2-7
CASSLAVVSEQYF
TGTGCCAGCAGCTTAGCGGTGGTCAGCGAGCAGTACTTC
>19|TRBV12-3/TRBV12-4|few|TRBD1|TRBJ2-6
CASSLRAGGFRTGANVLTF
TGTGCCAGCAGTTTAAGAGCAGGGGGCTTTCGTACTGGGGCCAACGTCCTGACTTTC
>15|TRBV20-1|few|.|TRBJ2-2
CSSYEQAANTGELFF
TGCAGTTCCTATGAACAGGCCGCGAACACCGGGGAGCTGTTTTTT
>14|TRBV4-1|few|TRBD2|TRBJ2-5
CASSQDAGGETQYF
TGCGCCAGCAGCCAAGATGCGGGGGGAGAGACCCAGTACTTC
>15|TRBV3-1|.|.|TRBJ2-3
CASSQDGMAGDTQYF
TGTGCCAGCAGCCAAGACGGTATGGCAGGAGATACGCAGTATTTT
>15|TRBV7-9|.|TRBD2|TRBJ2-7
CATQLMGGSSYEQYF
TGTGCCACTCAATTAATGGGGGGGAGCTCCTACGAGCAGTACTTC
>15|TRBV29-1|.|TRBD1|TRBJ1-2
CSVPPQGDGRYGYTF
TGCAGCGTTCCGCCCCAGGGGGACGGACGCTATGGCTACACCTTC
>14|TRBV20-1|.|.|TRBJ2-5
CSARYLGGGETQYF
TGCAGTGCTAGATATCTGGGGGGCGGGGAGACCCAGTACTTC
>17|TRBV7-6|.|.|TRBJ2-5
CASTKLRGDEGQETQYF
TGTGCCAGCACCAAGCTTAGAGGGGATGAGGGTCAAGAGACCCAGTACTTC
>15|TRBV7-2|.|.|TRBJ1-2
CASSTEGTSWDGYTF
TGTGCCAGCAGCACCGAGGGAACCTCCTGGGATGGCTACACCTTC
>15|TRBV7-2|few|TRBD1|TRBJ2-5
CASGPQTGGSETQYF
TGTGCCAGCGGCCCCCAGACAGGGGGCTCTGAGACCCAGTACTTC
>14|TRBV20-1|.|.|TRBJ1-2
CSATQTGFGYGYTF
TGCAGTGCTACGCAAACAGGGTTTGGGTATGGCTACACCTTC
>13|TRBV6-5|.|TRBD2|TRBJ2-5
CASSYVSRGAQYF
TGTGCCAGCAGTTACGTAAGCCGGGGGGCCCAGTACTTC
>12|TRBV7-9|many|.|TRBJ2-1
CATSYRADEQFF
TGTGCCACCTCGTACAGGGCGGATGAGCAGTTCTTC
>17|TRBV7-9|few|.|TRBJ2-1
CASSRGTRDNSYNEQFF
TGTGCCAGCAGCCGGGGGACCCGGGACAACTCCTACAATGAGCAGTTCTTC
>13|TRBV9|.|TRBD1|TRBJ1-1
CASSGGQDGGAFF
TGTGCCAGCAGCGGGGGACAGGACGGAGGGGCTTTCTTT
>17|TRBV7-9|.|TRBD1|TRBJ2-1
CASSPDRSLGSYNEQFF
TGTGCCAGCAGCCCGGACAGGTCCCTTGGCTCCTACAATGAGCAGTTCTTC
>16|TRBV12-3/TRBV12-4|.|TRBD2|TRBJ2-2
CASRRLAGGNTGELFF
TGTGCCAGCAGGCGTCTAGCGGGGGGAAACACCGGGGAGCTGTTTTTT
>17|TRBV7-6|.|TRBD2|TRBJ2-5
CASSTLFLAGVEETQYF
TGTGCCAGCAGCACCCTCTTTCTAGCGGGGGTAGAAGAGACCCAGTACTTC
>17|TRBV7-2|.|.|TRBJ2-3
CASSPQGGGLITDTQYF
TGTGCCAGCAGCCCGCAAGGGGGGGGGCTTATCACAGATACGCAGTATTTT
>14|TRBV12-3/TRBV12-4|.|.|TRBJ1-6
CASSIGHYNSPLHF
TGTGCCAGCAGCATAGGGCACTATAATTCACCCCTCCACTTT
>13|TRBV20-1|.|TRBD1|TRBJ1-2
CSASRAGGNGYTF
TGCAGTGCTAGTAGGGCAGGGGGCAATGGCTACACCTTC
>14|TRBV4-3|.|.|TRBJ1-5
CASSQESENQPQHF
TGCGCCAGCAGCCAAGAGTCAGAAAATCAGCCCCAGCATTTT
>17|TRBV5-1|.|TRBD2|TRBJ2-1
CASSPSELAGSYNEQFF
TGCGCCAGCAGCCCCTCGGAACTAGCGGGGTCCTACAATGAGCAGTTCTTC
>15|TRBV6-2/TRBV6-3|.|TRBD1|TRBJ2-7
CASSYPRDRGYEQYF
TGTGCCAGCAGTTACCCGCGGGACAGGGGTTACGAGCAGTACTTC
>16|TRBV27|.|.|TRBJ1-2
CASSSPVGSIVYGYTF
TGTGCCAGCAGTTCGCCCGTAGGCAGCATCGTTTATGGCTACACCTTC
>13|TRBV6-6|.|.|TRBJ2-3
CASSDSVTDTQYF
TGTGCCAGCTCAGACAGTGTTACAGATACGCAGTATTTT
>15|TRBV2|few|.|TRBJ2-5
CASNPRVAVQETQYF
TGTGCCAGCAATCCCAGGGTAGCGGTGCAAGAGACCCAGTACTTC
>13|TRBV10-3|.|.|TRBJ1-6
CAINAEGNSPLHF
TGTGCCATCAACGCCGAAGGGAATTCACCCCTCCACTTT
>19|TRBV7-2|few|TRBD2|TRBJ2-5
CASSLALRLAGAASVVQYF
TGTGCCAGCAGCTTAGCGCTGCGTCTAGCGGGGGCCGCTTCAGTTGTCCAGTACTTC
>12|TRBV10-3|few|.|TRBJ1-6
CATRGRDSPLHF
TGTGCCACCAGAGGGCGGGATTCACCCCTCCACTTT
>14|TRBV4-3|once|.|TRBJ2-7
CASSQGPSRYEQYF
TGCGCCAGCAGCCAAGGGCCTTCTCGCTACGAGCAGTACTTC
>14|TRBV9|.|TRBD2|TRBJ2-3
CASSGTSGTDTQYF
TGTGCCAGCAGCGGGACTAGCGGCACAGATACGCAGTATTTT
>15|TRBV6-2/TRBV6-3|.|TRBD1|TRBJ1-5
CASSTTGVGNQPQHF
TGTGCCAGCAGTACGACAGGGGTAGGCAATCAGCCCCAGCATTTT
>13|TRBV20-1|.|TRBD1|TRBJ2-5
CSAWTGARETQYF
TGCAGTGCGTGGACAGGGGCGCGGGAGACCCAGTACTTC
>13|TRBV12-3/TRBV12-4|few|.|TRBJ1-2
CASSLEGVWGYTF
TGTGCCAGCAGTTTAGAGGGAGTATGGGGCTACACCTTC
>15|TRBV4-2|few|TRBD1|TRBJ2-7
CASSQTGTGSHEQYF
TGTGCCAGCAGCCAAACCGGGACAGGGAGCCACGAGCAGTACTTC
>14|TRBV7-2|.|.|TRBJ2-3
CASSTRMGPDTQYF
TGTGCCAGCAGCACCCGGATGGGCCCAGATACGCAGTATTTT
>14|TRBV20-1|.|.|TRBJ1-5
CSAKTGRSNQPQHF
TGCAGTGCAAAGACAGGAAGAAGCAATCAGCCCCAGCATTTT
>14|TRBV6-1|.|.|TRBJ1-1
CASTARGSLREAFF
TGTGCCAGCACCGCCCGGGGAAGCCTAAGGGAAGCTTTCTTT
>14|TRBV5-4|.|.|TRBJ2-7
CASSLWQGTGEQYF
TGTGCCAGCAGCTTGTGGCAGGGGACGGGCGAGCAGTACTTC
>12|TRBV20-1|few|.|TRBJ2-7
CSARAPPQEQYF
TGCAGTGCTAGAGCCCCTCCCCAGGAGCAGTACTTC
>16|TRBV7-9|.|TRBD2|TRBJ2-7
CASSFLAGAVSYEQYF
TGTGCCAGCAGCTTCCTAGCGGGGGCCGTCTCCTACGAGCAGTACTTC
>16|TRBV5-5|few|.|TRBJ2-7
CASRPFGAGAVGAQYF
TGTGCCAGCAGGCCCTTCGGAGCGGGCGCAGTGGGGGCCCAGTACTTC